This passage covers 27 T cell receptor beta chains from one sample sequenced in a study of shared clonotypes between healthy human individuals. Assay used: immunoSEQ multiplex PCR; TCRdb lists only in-frame clones, some missing. The table has roughly 2.2 million clones, about 90% seen once. Sequencing was carried out using naive CD4+ T cells from PBMCs. As to subset: CD45RA+ positively selected. These receptors were collected from a man between 18 and 29 years old in good health. Some clones in this sample may be carry-over from other donors' samples.

V and J are TRBV6-1 and TRBJ1-4, with TRBD1 identical over 7 bases. The CDR3 covers 13 residues. Germline CDR1 reads MNHNS; CDR2 reads SASEGT. The V segment lost 8 bases and the J segment 4 bases; nucleotides outside the gene matches: 4. The CDR3 coding sequence is TGTGCCAGCCGAGACAGGGATAATGAAAAACTGTTTTTT. Amino acids: CASRDRDNEKLFF.

This chain links TRBV13 with TRBJ2-5; D is ambiguous. The CDR3 contains 15 residues. CDR1 is PRHDT, CDR2 FYEKMQ, per germline (reference sequence). With 1 base removed from V and 2 bases from J, the gap between germline ends came to 11 bases. DNA of the CDR3: TGTGCCAGCAGCTTAGTAGGGCGGAAACAAGAGACCCAGTACTTC. Protein: CASSLVGRKQETQYF.

The V call is TRBV6-1, the J call TRBJ1-5; D is perhaps TRBD1 (5 bases). Trimming removed 4 bases at V and 9 bases at J, with 10 bases between. The CDR3 is made up of 12 amino acids. The germline gives CDR1 MNHNS, CDR2 SASEGT. The CDR3 reads CASSAGVRPQHF. CDR3 coding DNA: TGTGCCAGCAGTGCGGGGGTTCGGCCCCAGCATTTT.

V and J are TRBV18 and TRBJ2-6; 7 bases align to TRBD1. Trimming took 1 base from V and 1 from J; bases not matched to a gene: 4. The CDR3 is made up of 17 amino acids. The germline V gene has CDR1 KGHSH and CDR2 LQKENI. The CDR3 DNA is TGTGCCAGCTCACCACAGACAGGGAGATCTGGGGCCAACGTCCTGACTTTC. As protein: CASSPQTGRSGANVLTF. Full variable domain (remainder filled in from reference TRBV18 and TRBJ2-6): NAGVMQNPRHLVRRRGQEARLRCSPMKGHSHVYWYRQLPEEGLKFMVYLQKENIIDESGMPKERFSAEFPKEGPSILRIQQVVRGDSAAYFCASSPQTGRSGANVLTFGAGSRLTVL.

The J gene is TRBJ1-5, the V gene TRBV28; possibly TRBD1 for D (6 bases). CDR1 and CDR2 (germline): MDHEN, SYDVKM. V lost 5 bases and J lost 5, with 19 bases in between. The CDR3 extends over 16 amino acids. The CDR3 reads CASSPPGRGGDQPQHF. CDR3 DNA sequence: TGTGCCAGCAGTCCCCCGGGCAGGGGAGGTGATCAGCCCCAGCATTTT.

The chain employs TRBV5-1 and TRBJ1-2; weak D call: TRBD1 (5 bases). CDR3 length: 14 residues. The germline gives CDR1 SGHRS, CDR2 YFSETQ. Trimming removed 4 bases at V and 0 bases at J, with 10 bases between. The CDR3 bases are TGCGCCAGCAGCCGAGGGGAGGCTAACTATGGCTACACCTTC. The encoded protein is CASSRGEANYGYTF.

The chain recombines TRBV6-5 with TRBJ2-2; 8 bases match TRBD1. The CDR3 has 14 residues. The trim removed 2 bases at V and 6 bases at J, leaving 2 bases unmatched. Germline-derived CDR1 and CDR2 are MNHEY and SVGAGI. This CDR3 is CASSYDRGAGELFF. The CDR3 bases are TGTGCCAGCAGTTACGACAGGGGCGCCGGGGAGCTGTTTTTT.

The chain couples TRBV18 to TRBJ2-3; D is unresolved. Trimming shortened V by 3 bases and J by 4 bases, and 11 bases separated the two germline ends. The CDR3 has 14 residues. Germline CDR1 and CDR2: KGHSH and LQKENI. CDR3 protein: CASSPGPIADTQYF. CDR3 in DNA: TGTGCCAGCTCACCTGGGCCTATCGCAGATACGCAGTATTTT. Drawing the rest from reference TRBV18 and TRBJ2-3, the complete variable domain is NAGVMQNPRHLVRRRGQEARLRCSPMKGHSHVYWYRQLPEEGLKFMVYLQKENIIDESGMPKERFSAEFPKEGPSILRIQQVVRGDSAAYFCASSPGPIADTQYFGPGTRLTVL.

The gene calls are TRBV27 and TRBJ2-7; unclear D gene. The germline CDR1 and CDR2 sequences are MNHEY and SMNVEV (reference sequence). The CDR3 has 13 amino acids. Trimming took off 3 bases at V and 3 bases at J, with 9 bases between the two ends. The CDR3 reads CASSFLDGYEQYF. As DNA, the CDR3 is TGTGCCAGCAGTTTCCTCGACGGCTACGAGCAGTACTTC.

The rearrangement links TRBV13 to TRBJ2-5; D is unclear. Germline CDR1 reads PRHDT; CDR2 reads FYEKMQ (reference sequence). The V gene lost 2 bases and the J gene lost 5 bases, with 12 bases spanning the gap. This CDR3 region has 14 residues. The CDR3 spells CASSLPSSGETQYF. The DNA of the CDR3 is TGTGCCAGCAGCTTACCCTCCAGTGGGGAGACCCAGTACTTC.

The chain has TRBV18 and TRBJ1-5; 8 bases align to TRBD1. The CDR3 sequence is 16 residues long. With 3 bases clipped from V and 1 base from J, the junction kept 5 bases outside the gene matches. Germline lookup yields CDR1 KGHSH and CDR2 LQKENI. DNA of the CDR3: TGTGCCAGCTCACCGGACAGGGTAATGAGCAATCAGCCCCAGCATTTT. It codes for CASSPDRVMSNQPQHF.

The genes are TRBV4-1 and TRBJ2-5, with D perhaps TRBD2 (7 bases). This CDR3 has 15 amino acids. With 4 bases removed from V and 5 bases from J, the gap between germline ends came to 17 bases. Germline CDR1 is MGHRA and CDR2 is YSYEKL. The chain's CDR3 is CASSPRGGAVETQYF. CDR3 coding DNA: TGCGCCAGCAGCCCTCGAGGGGGGGCTGTGGAGACCCAGTACTTC.

This sequence joins TRBV4-3 and TRBJ2-5; 8 nucleotides align to TRBD2. Germline V lookup: CDR1 LGHNA, CDR2 YSLEER. This CDR3 has 20 residues. After removal of 4 bases from V and 0 bases from J, the junction contained 19 bases not matched to a gene. The CDR3 bases are TGCGCCAGCAGCCCCAAGACGACTGTTGTTAGCGGGGACCACCAAGAGACCCAGTACTTC. Protein product: CASSPKTTVVSGDHQETQYF.

This chain links TRBV18 with TRBJ1-2, with 7 bases lining up with TRBD1. Germline CDR1 is KGHSH and CDR2 is LQKENI. The CDR3 sequence is 15 residues long. Losses at the gene ends were 5 bases for V and 8 bases for J; bases not matched to a gene: 14. The CDR3 reads CASSAQPTGNGGYTF. CDR3 nucleotides: TGTGCCAGCTCAGCCCAACCGACAGGGAATGGAGGCTACACCTTC.

This chain joins TRBV9 and TRBJ2-1; D ambiguous. This CDR3 has 14 residues. V gave up 4 bases and J gave up 0 bases, with 8 bases separating them. CDR1 is SGDLS, CDR2 YYNGEE, per germline. CDR3 residues: CASSTGPSYNEQFF. The DNA of the CDR3 is TGTGCCAGCAGCACTGGGCCCTCCTACAATGAGCAGTTCTTC.

V gene TRBV7-3 combines with J gene TRBJ2-7; possibly TRBD1 or TRBD2 for D (5 bases each). The V end was cut by 3 bases, the J end by 2 bases, with 14 bases between. The CDR3 sequence is 15 residues long. The germline gives CDR1 SGHTA, CDR2 FQGTGA. As DNA, the CDR3 is TGTGCCAGCAGCTTGGGGCTCGGGGCTCCCTACGAGCAGTACTTC. Encoded protein: CASSLGLGAPYEQYF.

The V gene is TRBV28, the J gene TRBJ1-2; tentative D call: TRBD1 (6 bases). This CDR3 comprises 15 residues. V was trimmed by 4 bases and J by 1 base, leaving 13 bases between them. Germline CDR1 is MDHEN and CDR2 is SYDVKM. Written as DNA, the CDR3 is TGTGCCAGCAGTTCTCCCGGGACACTTAACTATGGCTACACCTTC. Translated: CASSSPGTLNYGYTF.

The CDR3: CASSLISPYGYTF. CDR3 in DNA: TGTGCCAGCAGTTTAATATCCCCCTATGGCTACACCTTC. This rearrangement joins TRBV28 to TRBJ1-2; no reliable D call. The CDR3 runs 13 residues. Per germline, CDR1 MDHEN and CDR2 SYDVKM. Trimming took 2 bases from V and 4 from J, leaving 8 bases between them.

The chain joins TRBV30 to TRBJ1-2; 9 nucleotides align to TRBD1. Germline values: CDR1 GTSNPN, CDR2 SVGIG (reference sequence). This CDR3 is 11 amino acids long. Trimming took 4 bases from V and 7 from J; bases not matched to a gene: 1. CDR3 protein: CAWKDRGGYTF. The CDR3 DNA sequence: TGTGCCTGGAAGGACAGGGGTGGCTACACCTTC.

Written as DNA, the CDR3 is TGTGCCAGCAGCAAAGGGACTGCCACCGGGGAGCTGTTTTTT. This translates into CASSKGTATGELFF. The chain carries TRBV9 and TRBJ2-2, with D possibly TRBD2 on 6 matching bases. CDR1 and CDR2 from the germline V gene are SGDLS and YYNGEE. V lost 4 bases, J lost 4 bases, and 11 bases lay in between. The CDR3 length is 14 residues. Using reference TRBV9 and TRBJ2-2 for the parts outside the CDR3, the full variable domain is DSGVTQTPKHLITATGQRVTLRCSPRSGDLSVYWYQQSLDQGLQFLIQYYNGEERAKGNILERFSAQQFPDLHSELNLSSLELGDSALYFCASSKGTATGELFFGEGSRLTVL.

This chain connects TRBV7-2 to TRBJ2-1, with D tentatively TRBD1 (5 bases). The V gene's germline CDR1 is SGHTA and CDR2 FQGNSA. Trimming shortened V by 5 bases and J by 3 bases, and 11 bases separated the two germline ends. The CDR3 loop spans 14 amino acids. The CDR3 nucleotides read TGTGCCAGCAGCCCCAGACAGATCTACAATGAGCAGTTCTTC. This sequence encodes CASSPRQIYNEQFF.

CDR3 coding DNA: TGCGCCAGCAGCTTGGGGACAGCTGGTGGCACAGATACGCAGTATTTT. Encoded protein: CASSLGTAGGTDTQYF. The chain combines TRBV5-1 with TRBJ2-3, with D possibly being TRBD1 (6 bases). The V end was cut by 0 bases, the J end by 1 base, with 12 bases between. The CDR3 covers 16 residues. CDR1 and CDR2 (germline): SGHRS, YFSETQ.

The V and J genes are TRBV7-2 and TRBJ2-5; TRBD1 agrees at 8 bases. Germline CDR1 SGHTA, CDR2 FQGNSA. Losses at the gene ends were 3 bases for V and 0 bases for J; bases not matched to a gene: 3. This CDR3 comprises 15 residues. The DNA for the CDR3 is TGTGCCAGCAGCTTCCCGGACAGGGACCAAGAGACCCAGTACTTC. Its translation is CASSFPDRDQETQYF.

V and J are TRBV5-1 and TRBJ2-5; D might be TRBD1 (5 bases). CDR3 length: 16 residues. V was trimmed by 1 base and J by 3 bases, leaving 16 bases between them. Germline V gene sequence: CDR1 SGHRS, CDR2 YFSETQ. The CDR3 region has the DNA TGCGCCAGCAGCTTGCTACTGTGGACACCGGAAGAGACCCAGTACTTC. Translating it yields CASSLLLWTPEETQYF.

This chain links TRBV6-4 with TRBJ2-1; tentatively, D is TRBD1 or TRBD2 (6 bases each). The CDR3 spans 16 residues. Germline values: CDR1 MRHNA, CDR2 SNTAGT. V lost 4 bases and J lost 6, with 19 bases in between. This chain's CDR3 is CASSVRGGKTSNEQFF. In nucleotides, the CDR3 is TGTGCCAGCAGTGTGAGAGGGGGAAAGACTAGCAATGAGCAGTTCTTC.

The V and J genes are TRBV2 and TRBJ2-3; 11 nucleotides agree with TRBD2. In germline, CDR1 is SNHLY, CDR2 FYNNEI. The CDR3 is 14 residues long. With V trimmed by 8 bases and J by 4 bases, 5 bases remained unmatched. CDR3 protein: CASSKLAGADTQYF. Here the CDR3 DNA reads TGTGCCAGCTCTAAACTAGCGGGAGCAGATACGCAGTATTTT.

The chain has TRBV27 and TRBJ2-7; TRBD2 matches at 8 bases. CDR3 length: 16 residues. V lost 6 bases, J lost 6 bases, and 16 bases stayed unmatched. Germline V gene lookup returns CDR1 MNHEY and CDR2 SMNVEV (reference sequence). CDR3 in amino acids: CASSPNPGLGSREQYF. In DNA form, the CDR3 reads TGTGCCAGCAGCCCTAACCCGGGACTAGGGAGCCGCGAGCAGTACTTC.